The next 6 T cell receptor beta chains were all read from a single sample in a study of response to subunit inactivated influenza vaccine (dated 2018 in TCRdb). Library preparation was by RT-PCR. The run used an Illumina HiSeq 2500. TCRdb reworked the public reads: Q25 trimming with fastp, MiXCR clone assembly, productive beta chains retained. Here each entry gathers all rows of one CDR3 protein and keeps the most common genes and DNA. This sample has 860,000 or so distinct CDR3 sequences in its table, and about 20% of those were observed once. Roughly a tenth of the sample comes from the top ten. The specimen comprised PBMCs from blood, sampled more than 4 days after vaccination. The source of these receptors is a man in his fifties or sixties who received an inactivated influenza vaccine. Donor details come from another sample of the same person, matched by shared clones.

The chain carries TRBV11-2 and TRBJ2-1; D is perhaps TRBD2 (5 bases). V lost 3 bases and J lost 5, with 11 bases in between. Germline values: CDR1 SGHAT, CDR2 FQNNGV. This CDR3 is 14 amino acids long. The DNA of the CDR3 is TGTGCCAGCAGCTTTACCGGACTCAACAATGAGCAGTTCTTC. Its translation: CASSFTGLNNEQFF.

The chain recombines TRBV6-5 with TRBJ2-7; D is unclear. Germline CDR1 reads MNHEY; CDR2 reads SVGAGI. The CDR3 runs 15 residues. V was clipped by 2 bases and J by 3 bases, with 14 bases between them. DNA of the CDR3: TGTGCCAGCAGTTACGGTACGCCGGTGAACTACGAGCAGTACTTC. It yields the protein CASSYGTPVNYEQYF.

V gene TRBV7-2 combines with J gene TRBJ2-2; possibly TRBD1 for D (6 bases). V shed 5 bases and J shed 8 bases, with 15 bases lying between them. This CDR3 spans 14 amino acids. Germline V gene lookup returns CDR1 SGHTA and CDR2 FQGNSA. CDR3 sequence (DNA): TGTGCCAGCAGCCCAACGCTTCAGGGGGGGGAGCTGTTTTTT. Translating gives CASSPTLQGGELFF.

The rearrangement uses TRBV7-9 and TRBJ2-4, with TRBD2 matching over 11 bases. Trimming at V came to 7 bases and at J to 6 bases, leaving 11 bases not matched to a gene. The germline V gene has CDR1 SEHNR and CDR2 FQNEAQ (reference sequence). The CDR3 totals 16 residues. The CDR3 is CASTLTSGRFGNIQYF. CDR3 DNA sequence: TGTGCCAGCACCCTAACTAGCGGGAGATTCGGAAACATTCAGTACTTC.

V gene TRBV12-3 or TRBV12-4 combines with J gene TRBJ1-2; 9 nucleotides match TRBD1. V was pared by 5 bases and J by 7 bases, with 11 bases of the junction left unmatched. The CDR3 has 15 amino acids. The CDR3 protein is CASSPLGQGSSGYTF. CDR3 bases: TGTGCCAGCAGTCCGCTCGGACAGGGGTCCTCTGGCTACACCTTC.

Worth noting for this clonotype: A read error is possible here, since a much larger clone lies one base away. The rearrangement links TRBV5-1 to TRBJ2-5; 10 bases align to TRBD2. Germline V gene lookup returns CDR1 SGHRS and CDR2 YFSETQ. CDR3 length: 15 residues. The CDR3 nucleotides read TGCGCCACCAGCTCAGGGGCTAGCGGGGGAGAGACCCAGTACTTC. As protein: CATSSGASGGETQYF. The variable domain in full, with the rest retrieved from reference TRBV5-1 and TRBJ2-5, is KAGVTQTPRYLIKTRGQQVTLSCSPISGHRSVSWYQQTPGQGLQFLFEYFSETQRNKGNFPGRFSGRQFSNSRSEMNVSTLELGDSALYLCATSSGASGGETQYFGPGTRLLVL.